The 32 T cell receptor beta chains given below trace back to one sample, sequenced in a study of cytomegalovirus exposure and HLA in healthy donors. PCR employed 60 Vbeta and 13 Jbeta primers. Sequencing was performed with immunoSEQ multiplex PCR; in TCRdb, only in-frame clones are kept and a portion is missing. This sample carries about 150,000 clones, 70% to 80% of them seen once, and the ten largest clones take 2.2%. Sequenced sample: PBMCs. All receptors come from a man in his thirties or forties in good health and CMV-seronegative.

The CDR3 sequence is CASSFRRGSGELFF. In DNA, the CDR3 is TGTGCCAGCAGCTTCCGGCGGGGTAGCGGGGAGCTGTTTTTT. The gene calls are TRBV7-9 and TRBJ2-2; tentative D call: TRBD2 (6 bases). V lost 3 bases and J lost 7, with 12 bases in between. CDR1 SEHNR and CDR2 FQNEAQ come from the germline V gene (reference sequence). The CDR3 extends over 14 amino acids. The full variable domain, rest sourced from reference TRBV7-9 and TRBJ2-2, is DTGVSQNPRHKITKRGQNVTFRCDPISEHNRLYWYRQTLGQGPEFLTYFQNEAQLEKSRLLSDRFSAERPKGSFSTLEIQRTEQGDSAMYLCASSFRRGSGELFFGEGSRLTVL.

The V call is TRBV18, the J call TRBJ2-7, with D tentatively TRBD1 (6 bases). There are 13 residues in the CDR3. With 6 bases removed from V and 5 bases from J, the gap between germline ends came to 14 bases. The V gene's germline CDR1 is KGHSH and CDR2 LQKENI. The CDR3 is CASSPGTTDEQYF. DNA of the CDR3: TGTGCCAGCTCCCCCGGGACAACGGACGAGCAGTACTTC.

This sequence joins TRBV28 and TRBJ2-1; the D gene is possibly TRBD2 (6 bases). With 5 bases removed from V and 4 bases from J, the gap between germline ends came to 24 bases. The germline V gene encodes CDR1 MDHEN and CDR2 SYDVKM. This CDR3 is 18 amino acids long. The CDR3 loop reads CASSLVAVDEGRYNEQFF. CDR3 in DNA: TGTGCCAGCAGTCTAGTCGCCGTAGATGAGGGGAGGTACAATGAGCAGTTCTTC.

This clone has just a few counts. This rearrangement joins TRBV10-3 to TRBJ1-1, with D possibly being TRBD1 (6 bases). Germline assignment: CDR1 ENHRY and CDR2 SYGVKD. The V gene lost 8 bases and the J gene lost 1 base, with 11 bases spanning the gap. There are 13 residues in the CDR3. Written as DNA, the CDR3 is TGTGCCATCGTGGGGGCAGGGAACACTGAAGCTTTCTTT. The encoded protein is CAIVGAGNTEAFF.

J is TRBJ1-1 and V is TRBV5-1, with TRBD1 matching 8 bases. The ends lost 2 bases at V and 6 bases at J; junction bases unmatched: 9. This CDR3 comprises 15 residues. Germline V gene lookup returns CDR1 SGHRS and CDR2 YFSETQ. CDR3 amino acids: CASSFATLQGAEAFF. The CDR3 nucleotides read TGCGCCAGCAGCTTCGCTACTTTACAGGGGGCTGAAGCTTTCTTT. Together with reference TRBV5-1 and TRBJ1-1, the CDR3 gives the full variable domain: KAGVTQTPRYLIKTRGQQVTLSCSPISGHRSVSWYQQTPGQGLQFLFEYFSETQRNKGNFPGRFSGRQFSNSRSEMNVSTLELGDSALYLCASSFATLQGAEAFFGQGTRLTVV.

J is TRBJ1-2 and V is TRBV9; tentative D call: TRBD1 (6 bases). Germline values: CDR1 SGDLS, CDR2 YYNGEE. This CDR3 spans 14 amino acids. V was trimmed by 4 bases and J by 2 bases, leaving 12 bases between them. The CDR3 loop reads CASSPSTGNYGYTF. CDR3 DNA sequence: TGTGCCAGCAGCCCCTCTACAGGGAACTATGGCTACACCTTC.

Written as DNA, the CDR3 is TGTGCCAGCAGCCAAGATGTGAGTAGCTGGGATCGGGAGAACTATGGCTACACCTTC. Its protein product is CASSQDVSSWDRENYGYTF. V usage is TRBV4-2 and J usage is TRBJ1-2; D unclear. Trimming stripped 0 bases from V and 2 bases from J, with 22 bases between. CDR3 length: 19 amino acids. CDR1 LGHNA and CDR2 YNFKEQ come from the germline V gene.

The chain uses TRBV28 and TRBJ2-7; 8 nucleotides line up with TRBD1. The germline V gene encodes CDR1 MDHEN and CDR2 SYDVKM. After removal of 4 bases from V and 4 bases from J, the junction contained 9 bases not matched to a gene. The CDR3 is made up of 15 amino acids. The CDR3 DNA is TGTGCCAGCAGTTCTCATGGACAGGGACCATACGAGCAGTACTTC. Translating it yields CASSSHGQGPYEQYF.

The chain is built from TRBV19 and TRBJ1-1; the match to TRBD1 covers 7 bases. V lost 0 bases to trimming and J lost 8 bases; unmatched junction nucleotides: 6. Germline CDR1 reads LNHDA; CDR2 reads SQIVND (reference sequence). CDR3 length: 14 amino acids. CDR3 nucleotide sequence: TGTGCCAGTAGTATAGATCCCGGGACAGCGGAAGCTTTCTTT. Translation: CASSIDPGTAEAFF.

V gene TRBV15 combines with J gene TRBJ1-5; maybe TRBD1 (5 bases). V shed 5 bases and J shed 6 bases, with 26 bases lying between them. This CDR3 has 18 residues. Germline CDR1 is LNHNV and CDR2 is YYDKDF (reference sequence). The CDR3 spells CATSVWTGTKSPSQPQHF. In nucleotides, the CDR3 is TGTGCCACCAGCGTTTGGACCGGGACTAAAAGCCCTAGTCAGCCCCAGCATTTT.

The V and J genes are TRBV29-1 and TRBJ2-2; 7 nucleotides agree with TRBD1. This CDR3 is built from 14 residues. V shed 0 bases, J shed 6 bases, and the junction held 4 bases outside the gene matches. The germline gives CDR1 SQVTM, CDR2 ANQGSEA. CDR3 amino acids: CSVEEQGKAGELFF. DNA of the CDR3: TGCAGCGTTGAAGAACAGGGGAAAGCCGGGGAGCTGTTTTTT.

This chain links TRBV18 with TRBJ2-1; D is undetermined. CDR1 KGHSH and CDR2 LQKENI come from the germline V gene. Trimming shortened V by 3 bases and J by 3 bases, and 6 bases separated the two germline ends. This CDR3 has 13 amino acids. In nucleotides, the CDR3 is TGTGCCAGCTCACCCCCCGGCTACAATGAGCAGTTCTTC. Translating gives CASSPPGYNEQFF.

CDR3 sequence: CATTPEQGYGYTF. Here the CDR3 DNA reads TGTGCCACTACCCCCGAGCAGGGGTACGGCTACACCTTC. The chain carries TRBV19 and TRBJ1-2, with D tentatively TRBD1 (6 bases). This CDR3 is built from 13 residues. V lost 10 bases and J lost 8, with 20 bases in between. From germline, CDR1 is LNHDA and CDR2 SQIVND (reference sequence).

As DNA, the CDR3 is TGTGCCAGCAAACCCGGAGAGGCGGGAGTAGGAAAAGAGACCCAGTACTTC. Its protein is CASKPGEAGVGKETQYF. The rearrangement uses TRBV28 and TRBJ2-5, with 7 bases that match TRBD2. The CDR3 loop spans 17 amino acids. V was pared by 7 bases and J by 3 bases, with 17 bases of the junction left unmatched. Germline lookup yields CDR1 MDHEN and CDR2 SYDVKM. The full variable domain, with the rest looked up from reference TRBV28 and TRBJ2-5, is DVKVTQSSRYLVKRTGEKVFLECVQDMDHENMFWYRQDPGLGLRLIYFSYDVKMKEKGDIPEGYSVSREKKERFSLILESASTNQTSMYLCASKPGEAGVGKETQYFGPGTRLLVL.

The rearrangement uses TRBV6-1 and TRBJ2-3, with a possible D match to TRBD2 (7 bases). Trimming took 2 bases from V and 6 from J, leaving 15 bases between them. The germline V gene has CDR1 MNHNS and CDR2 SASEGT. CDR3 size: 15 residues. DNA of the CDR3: TGTGCCAGCAGTGAACGAAGGGAGGGGGGCGATACGCAGTATTTT. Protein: CASSERREGGDTQYF.

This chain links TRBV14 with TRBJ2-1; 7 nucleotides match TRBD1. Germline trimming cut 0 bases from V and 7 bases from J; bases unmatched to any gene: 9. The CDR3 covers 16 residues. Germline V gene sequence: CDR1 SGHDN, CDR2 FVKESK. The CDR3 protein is CASSQDRRRGQNEQFF. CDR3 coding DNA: TGTGCCAGCAGCCAAGATAGGAGAAGGGGGCAAAATGAGCAGTTCTTC.

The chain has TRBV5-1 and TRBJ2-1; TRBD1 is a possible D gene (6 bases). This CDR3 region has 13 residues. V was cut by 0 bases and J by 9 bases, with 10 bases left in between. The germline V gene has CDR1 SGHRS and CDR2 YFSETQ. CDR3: CASSLDQGSEQFF. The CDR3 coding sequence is TGCGCCAGCAGCTTGGACCAGGGGAGTGAGCAGTTCTTC.

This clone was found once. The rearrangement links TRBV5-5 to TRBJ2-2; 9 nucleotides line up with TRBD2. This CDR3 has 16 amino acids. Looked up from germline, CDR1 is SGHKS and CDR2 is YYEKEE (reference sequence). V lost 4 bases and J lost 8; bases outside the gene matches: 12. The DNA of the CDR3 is TGTGCCAGCAGCCCGACTAGCGGACGCCGGCTTGGGGAGCTGTTTTTT. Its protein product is CASSPTSGRRLGELFF.

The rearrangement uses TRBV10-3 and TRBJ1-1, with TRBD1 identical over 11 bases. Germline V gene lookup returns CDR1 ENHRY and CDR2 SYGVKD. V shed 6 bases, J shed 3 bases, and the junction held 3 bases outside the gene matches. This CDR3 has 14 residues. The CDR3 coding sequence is TGTGCCATCAGGGGGGACAGGGGGGACACTGAAGCTTTCTTT. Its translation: CAIRGDRGDTEAFF.

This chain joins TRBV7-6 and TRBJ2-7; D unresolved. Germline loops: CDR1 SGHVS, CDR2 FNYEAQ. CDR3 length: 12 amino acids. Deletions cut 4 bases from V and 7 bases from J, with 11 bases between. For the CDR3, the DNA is TGTGCCAGCAGCTCCTCAAGCTGGGAGCAGTACTTC. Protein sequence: CASSSSSWEQYF.

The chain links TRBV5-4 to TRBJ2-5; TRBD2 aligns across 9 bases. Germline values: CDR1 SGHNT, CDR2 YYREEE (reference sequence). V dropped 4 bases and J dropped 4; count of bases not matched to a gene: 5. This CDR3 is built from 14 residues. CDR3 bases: TGTGCCAGCAGCGTTAGCGGGAGTGGAGAGACCCAGTACTTC. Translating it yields CASSVSGSGETQYF. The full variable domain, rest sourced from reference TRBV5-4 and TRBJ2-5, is ETGVTQSPTHLIKTRGQQVTLRCSSQSGHNTVSWYQQALGQGPQFIFQYYREEENGRGNFPPRFSGLQFPNYSSELNVNALELDDSALYLCASSVSGSGETQYFGPGTRLLVL.

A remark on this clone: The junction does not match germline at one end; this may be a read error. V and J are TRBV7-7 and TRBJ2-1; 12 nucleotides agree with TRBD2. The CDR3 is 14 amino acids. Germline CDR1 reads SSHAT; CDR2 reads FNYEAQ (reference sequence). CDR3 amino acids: CASSPSGRALEQFF. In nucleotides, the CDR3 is TGTGCTAGCAGCCCTAGCGGGAGGGCCTTGGAGCAGTTCTTC.

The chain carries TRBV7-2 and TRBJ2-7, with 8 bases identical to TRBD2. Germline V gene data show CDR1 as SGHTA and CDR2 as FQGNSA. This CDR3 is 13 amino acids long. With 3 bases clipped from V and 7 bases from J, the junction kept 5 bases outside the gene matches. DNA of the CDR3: TGTGCCAGCAGCTTCGGACTAGCTGGTGAGCAGTACTTC. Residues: CASSFGLAGEQYF. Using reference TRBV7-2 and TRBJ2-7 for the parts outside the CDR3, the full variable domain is GAGVSQSPSNKVTEKGKDVELRCDPISGHTALYWYRQSLGQGLEFLIYFQGNSAPDKSGLPSDRFSAERTGGSVSTLTIQRTQQEDSAVYLCASSFGLAGEQYFGPGTRLTVT.

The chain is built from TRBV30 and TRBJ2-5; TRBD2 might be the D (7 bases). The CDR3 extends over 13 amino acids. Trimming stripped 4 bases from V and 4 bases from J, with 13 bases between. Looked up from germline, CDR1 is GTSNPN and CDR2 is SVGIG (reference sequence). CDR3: CAWNGGGGETQYF. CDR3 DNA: TGTGCCTGGAACGGGGGCGGGGGAGAGACCCAGTACTTC. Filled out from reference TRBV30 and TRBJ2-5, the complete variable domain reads SQTIHQWPATLVQPVGSPLSLECTVEGTSNPNLYWYRQAAGRGLQLLFYSVGIGQISSEVPQNLSASRPQDRQFILSSKKLLLSDSGFYLCAWNGGGGETQYFGPGTRLLVL.

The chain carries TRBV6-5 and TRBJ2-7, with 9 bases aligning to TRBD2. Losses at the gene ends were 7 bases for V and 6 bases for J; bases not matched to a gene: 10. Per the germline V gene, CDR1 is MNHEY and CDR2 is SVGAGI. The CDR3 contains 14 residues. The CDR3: CASIEAGGQSEQYF. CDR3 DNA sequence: TGTGCCAGCATCGAGGCGGGAGGGCAGAGCGAGCAGTACTTC.

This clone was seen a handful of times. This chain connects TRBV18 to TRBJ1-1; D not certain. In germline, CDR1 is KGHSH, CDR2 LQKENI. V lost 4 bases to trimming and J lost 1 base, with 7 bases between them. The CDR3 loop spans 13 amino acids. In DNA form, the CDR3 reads TGTGCCAGCTCACTGACACAGAACACTGAAGCTTTCTTT. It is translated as CASSLTQNTEAFF.

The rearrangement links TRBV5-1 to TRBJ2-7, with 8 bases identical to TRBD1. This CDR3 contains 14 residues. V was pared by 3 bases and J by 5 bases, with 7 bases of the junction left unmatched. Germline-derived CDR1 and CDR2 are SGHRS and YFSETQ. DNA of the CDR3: TGCGCCAGCAGCTCCGGACAGGGCCCCCACGAGCAGTACTTC. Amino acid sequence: CASSSGQGPHEQYF.

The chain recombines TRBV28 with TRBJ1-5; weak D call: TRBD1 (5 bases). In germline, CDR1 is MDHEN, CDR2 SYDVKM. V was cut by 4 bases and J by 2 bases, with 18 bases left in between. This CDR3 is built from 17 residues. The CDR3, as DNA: TGTGCCAGCAGTTCCAGGCGGGGGGTAGGCGGCAATCAGCCCCAGCATTTT. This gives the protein CASSSRRGVGGNQPQHF.

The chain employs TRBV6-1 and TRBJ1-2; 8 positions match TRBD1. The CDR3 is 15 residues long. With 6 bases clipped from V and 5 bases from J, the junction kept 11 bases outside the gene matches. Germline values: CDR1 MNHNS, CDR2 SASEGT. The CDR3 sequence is CASRAQGAGGYGYTF. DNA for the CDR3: TGTGCCAGCAGGGCCCAGGGGGCGGGGGGGTATGGCTACACCTTC.

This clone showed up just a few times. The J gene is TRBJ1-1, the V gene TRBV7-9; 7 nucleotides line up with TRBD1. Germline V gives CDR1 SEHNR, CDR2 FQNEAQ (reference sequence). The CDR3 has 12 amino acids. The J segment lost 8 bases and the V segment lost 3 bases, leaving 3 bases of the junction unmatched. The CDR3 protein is CASSFETGEAFF. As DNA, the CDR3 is TGTGCCAGCAGCTTCGAGACAGGGGAAGCTTTCTTT.

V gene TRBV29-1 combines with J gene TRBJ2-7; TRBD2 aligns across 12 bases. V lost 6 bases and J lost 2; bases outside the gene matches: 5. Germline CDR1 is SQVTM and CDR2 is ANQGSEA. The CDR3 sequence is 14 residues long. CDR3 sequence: CSVPSGRAAYEQYF. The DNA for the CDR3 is TGCAGCGTCCCTAGCGGGAGGGCCGCCTACGAGCAGTACTTC.

CDR3 protein: CASSLAWELSYNEQFF. The CDR3 bases are TGTGCCAGCAGCTTAGCCTGGGAGTTATCCTACAATGAGCAGTTCTTC. V usage is TRBV13 and J usage is TRBJ2-1, with D maybe TRBD2 (5 bases). The germline V gene has CDR1 PRHDT and CDR2 FYEKMQ (reference sequence). The CDR3 spans 16 residues. V was clipped by 1 base and J by 1 base, with 11 bases between them.